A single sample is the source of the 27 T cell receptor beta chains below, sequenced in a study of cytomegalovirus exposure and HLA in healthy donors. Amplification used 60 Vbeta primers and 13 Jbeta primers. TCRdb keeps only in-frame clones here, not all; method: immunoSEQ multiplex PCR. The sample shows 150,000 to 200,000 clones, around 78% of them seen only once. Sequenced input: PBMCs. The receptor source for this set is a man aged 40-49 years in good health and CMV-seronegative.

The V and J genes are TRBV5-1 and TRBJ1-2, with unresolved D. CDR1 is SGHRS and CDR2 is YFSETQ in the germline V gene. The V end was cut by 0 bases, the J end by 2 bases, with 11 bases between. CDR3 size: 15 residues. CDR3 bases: TGCGCCAGCAGCTTGGTAGCGGCGGCAAACTATGGCTACACCTTC. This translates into CASSLVAAANYGYTF.

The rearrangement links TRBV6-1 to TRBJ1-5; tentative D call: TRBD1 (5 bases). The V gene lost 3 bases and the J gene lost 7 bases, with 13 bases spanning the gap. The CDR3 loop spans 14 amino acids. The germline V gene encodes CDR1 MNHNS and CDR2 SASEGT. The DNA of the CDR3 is TGTGCCAGCAGTGAGCAGGGTCAAGGGCAGCCCCAGCATTTT. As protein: CASSEQGQGQPQHF.

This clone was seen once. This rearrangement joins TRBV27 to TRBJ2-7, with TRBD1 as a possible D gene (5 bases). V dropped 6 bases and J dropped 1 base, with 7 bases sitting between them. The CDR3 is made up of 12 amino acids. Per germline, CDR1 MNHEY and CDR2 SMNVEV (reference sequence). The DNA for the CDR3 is TGTGCCAGCAGCGACAGTTCCTACGAGCAGTACGTC. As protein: CASSDSSYEQYV.

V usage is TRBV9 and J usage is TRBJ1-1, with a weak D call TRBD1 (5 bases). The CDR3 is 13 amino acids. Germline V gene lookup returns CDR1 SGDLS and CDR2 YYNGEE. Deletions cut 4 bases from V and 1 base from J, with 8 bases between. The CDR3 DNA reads TGTGCCAGCAGCTTTCAGGGGAACACTGAAGCTTTCTTT. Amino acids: CASSFQGNTEAFF.

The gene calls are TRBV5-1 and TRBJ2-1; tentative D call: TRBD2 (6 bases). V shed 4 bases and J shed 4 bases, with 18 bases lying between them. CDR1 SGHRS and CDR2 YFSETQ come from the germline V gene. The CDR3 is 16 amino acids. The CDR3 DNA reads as TGCGCCAGCAGCCCCCAGGGCTCCGCGGGGTACAATGAGCAGTTCTTC. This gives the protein CASSPQGSAGYNEQFF.

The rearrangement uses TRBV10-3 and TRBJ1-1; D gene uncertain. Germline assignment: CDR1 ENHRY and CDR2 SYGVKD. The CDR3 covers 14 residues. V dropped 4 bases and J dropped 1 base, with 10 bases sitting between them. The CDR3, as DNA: TGTGCCATCAGTGGGTCAAACACGAACACTGAAGCTTTCTTT. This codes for CAISGSNTNTEAFF.

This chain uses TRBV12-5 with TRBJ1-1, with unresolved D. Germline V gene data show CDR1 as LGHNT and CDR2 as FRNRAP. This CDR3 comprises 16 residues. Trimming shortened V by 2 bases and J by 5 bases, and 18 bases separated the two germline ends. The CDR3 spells CASGLSRSSGQTEAFF. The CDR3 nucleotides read TGTGCTAGTGGTTTGTCCCGCAGTTCTGGGCAGACTGAAGCTTTCTTT.

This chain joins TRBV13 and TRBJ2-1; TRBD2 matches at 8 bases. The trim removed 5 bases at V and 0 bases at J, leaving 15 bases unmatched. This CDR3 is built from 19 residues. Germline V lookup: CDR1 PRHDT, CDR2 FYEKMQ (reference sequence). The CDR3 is CASSLPTPRLASSYNEQFF. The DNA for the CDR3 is TGTGCCAGCAGCCTCCCCACCCCGCGACTAGCGAGCTCCTACAATGAGCAGTTCTTC.

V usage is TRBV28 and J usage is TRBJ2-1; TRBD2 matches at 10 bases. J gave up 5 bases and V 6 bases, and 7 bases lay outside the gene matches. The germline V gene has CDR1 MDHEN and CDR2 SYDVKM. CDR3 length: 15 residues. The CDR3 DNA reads TGTGCCAGCAGACAGAGCGGGAGGGTAAACAATGAGCAGTTCTTC. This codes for CASRQSGRVNNEQFF. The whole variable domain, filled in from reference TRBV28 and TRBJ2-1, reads DVKVTQSSRYLVKRTGEKVFLECVQDMDHENMFWYRQDPGLGLRLIYFSYDVKMKEKGDIPEGYSVSREKKERFSLILESASTNQTSMYLCASRQSGRVNNEQFFGPGTRLTVL.

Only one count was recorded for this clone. In nucleotides, the CDR3 is TGTGCCAGCAGCTTAGTAGGCTGGGGGACTAGCGGGAGGAACGATGAGCAGTTCTTC. It specifies CASSLVGWGTSGRNDEQFF. The chain combines TRBV7-2 with TRBJ2-1, with TRBD2 identical over 15 bases. V was clipped by 1 base and J by 8 bases; unmatched bases: 12. Germline loops: CDR1 SGHTA, CDR2 FQGNSA. This CDR3 region has 19 residues.

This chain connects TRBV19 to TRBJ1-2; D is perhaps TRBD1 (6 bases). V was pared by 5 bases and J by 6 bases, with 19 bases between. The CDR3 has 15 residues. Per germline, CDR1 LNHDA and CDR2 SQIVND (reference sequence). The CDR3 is CASSVRDTGQDGYTF. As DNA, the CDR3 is TGTGCCAGTAGTGTCCGGGACACCGGCCAGGATGGCTACACCTTC.

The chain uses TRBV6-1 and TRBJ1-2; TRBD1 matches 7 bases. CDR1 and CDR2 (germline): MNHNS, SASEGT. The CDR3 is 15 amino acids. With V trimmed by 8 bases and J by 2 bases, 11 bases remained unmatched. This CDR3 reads CASVELWTGNYGYTF. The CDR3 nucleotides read TGTGCCAGCGTCGAACTATGGACAGGAAACTATGGCTACACCTTC.

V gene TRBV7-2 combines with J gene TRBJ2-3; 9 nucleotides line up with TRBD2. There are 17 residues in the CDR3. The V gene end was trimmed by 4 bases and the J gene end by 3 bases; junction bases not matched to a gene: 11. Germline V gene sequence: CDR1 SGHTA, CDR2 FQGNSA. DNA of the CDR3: TGTGCCAGCAGCTGGGGTGGGGCGGGAGGGAGGACAGATACGCAGTATTTT. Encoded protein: CASSWGGAGGRTDTQYF. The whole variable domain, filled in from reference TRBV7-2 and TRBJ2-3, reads GAGVSQSPSNKVTEKGKDVELRCDPISGHTALYWYRQSLGQGLEFLIYFQGNSAPDKSGLPSDRFSAERTGGSVSTLTIQRTQQEDSAVYLCASSWGGAGGRTDTQYFGPGTRLTVL.

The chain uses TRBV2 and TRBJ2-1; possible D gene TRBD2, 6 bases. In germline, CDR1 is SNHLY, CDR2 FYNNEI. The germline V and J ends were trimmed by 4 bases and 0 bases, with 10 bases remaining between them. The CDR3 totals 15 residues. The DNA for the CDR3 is TGTGCCAGCAGTGGCGGGATATCCTCCTACAATGAGCAGTTCTTC. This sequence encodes CASSGGISSYNEQFF.

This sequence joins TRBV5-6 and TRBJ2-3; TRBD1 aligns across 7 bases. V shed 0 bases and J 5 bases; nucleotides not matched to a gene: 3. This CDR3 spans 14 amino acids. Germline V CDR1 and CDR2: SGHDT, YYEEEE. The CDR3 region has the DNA TGTGCCAGCAGCTTGGGGACAGGCCGAGATACGCAGTATTTT. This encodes CASSLGTGRDTQYF.

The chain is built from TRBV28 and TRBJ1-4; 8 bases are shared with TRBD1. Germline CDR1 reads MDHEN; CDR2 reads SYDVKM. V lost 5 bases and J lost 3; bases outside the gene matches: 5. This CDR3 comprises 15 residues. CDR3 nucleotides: TGTGCCAGCAGTACCCAGGGGGCTTCTAATGAAAAACTGTTTTTT. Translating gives CASSTQGASNEKLFF. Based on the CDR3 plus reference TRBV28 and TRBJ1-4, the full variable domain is DVKVTQSSRYLVKRTGEKVFLECVQDMDHENMFWYRQDPGLGLRLIYFSYDVKMKEKGDIPEGYSVSREKKERFSLILESASTNQTSMYLCASSTQGASNEKLFFGSGTQLSVL.

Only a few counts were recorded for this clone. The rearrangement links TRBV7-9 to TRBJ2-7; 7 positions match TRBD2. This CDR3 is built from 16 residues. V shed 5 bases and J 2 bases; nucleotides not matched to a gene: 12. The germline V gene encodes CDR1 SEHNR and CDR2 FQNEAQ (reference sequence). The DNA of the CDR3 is TGTGCCAGCAGCCGGGAGGACACAGTGTTGCCCTACGAGCAGTACTTC. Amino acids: CASSREDTVLPYEQYF.

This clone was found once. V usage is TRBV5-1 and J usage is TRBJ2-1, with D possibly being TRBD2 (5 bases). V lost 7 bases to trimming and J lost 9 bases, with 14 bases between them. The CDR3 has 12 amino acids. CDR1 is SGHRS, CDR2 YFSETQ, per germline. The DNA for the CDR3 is TGCGCCAGCCATGGGGAGTTGAGTGAGCAGTTCTTC. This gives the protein CASHGELSEQFF.

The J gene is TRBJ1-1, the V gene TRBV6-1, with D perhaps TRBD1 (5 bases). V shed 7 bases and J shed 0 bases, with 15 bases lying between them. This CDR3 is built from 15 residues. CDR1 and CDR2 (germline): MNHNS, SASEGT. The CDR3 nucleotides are TGTGCCAGCACCTCCCAGGGCACCCTGAACACTGAAGCTTTCTTT. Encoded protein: CASTSQGTLNTEAFF.

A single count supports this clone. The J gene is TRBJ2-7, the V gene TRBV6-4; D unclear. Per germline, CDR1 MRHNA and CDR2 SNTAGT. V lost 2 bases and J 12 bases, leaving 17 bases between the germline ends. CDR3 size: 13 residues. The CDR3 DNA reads TGTGCCAGCAGTGACACCTTATCGGTCTGGTGGTACTTC. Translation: CASSDTLSVWWYF.

This chain's CDR3 is CASSLDPGNYGYTF. The CDR3 DNA follows: TGTGCCAGCAGCTTAGATCCGGGGAACTATGGCTACACCTTC. The chain uses TRBV11-2 and TRBJ1-2; D not certain. Trimming took 0 bases from V and 2 from J, leaving 7 bases between them. Germline V gene lookup returns CDR1 SGHAT and CDR2 FQNNGV. This CDR3 has 14 residues. The whole variable domain, filled in from reference TRBV11-2 and TRBJ1-2, reads EAGVAQSPRYKIIEKRQSVAFWCNPISGHATLYWYQQILGQGPKLLIQFQNNGVVDDSQLPKDRFSAERLKGVDSTLKIQPAKLEDSAVYLCASSLDPGNYGYTFGSGTRLTVV.

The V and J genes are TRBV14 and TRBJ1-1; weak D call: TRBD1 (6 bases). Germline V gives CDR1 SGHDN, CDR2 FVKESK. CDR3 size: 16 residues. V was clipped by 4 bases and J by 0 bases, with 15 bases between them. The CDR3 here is CASSPGQLRMNTEAFF. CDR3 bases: TGTGCCAGCAGCCCCGGACAGTTGCGAATGAACACTGAAGCTTTCTTT.

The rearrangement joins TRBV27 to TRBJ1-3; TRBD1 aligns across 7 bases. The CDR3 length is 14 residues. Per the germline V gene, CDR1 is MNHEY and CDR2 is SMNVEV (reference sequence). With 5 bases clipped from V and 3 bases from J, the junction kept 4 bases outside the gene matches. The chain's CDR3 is CASSQGTVGNTIYF. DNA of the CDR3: TGTGCCAGCAGTCAGGGGACAGTTGGAAACACCATATATTTT.

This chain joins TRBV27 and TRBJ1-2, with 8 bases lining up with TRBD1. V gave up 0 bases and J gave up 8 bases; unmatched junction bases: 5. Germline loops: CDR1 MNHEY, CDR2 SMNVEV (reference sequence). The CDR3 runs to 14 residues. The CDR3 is CASSLSGQGKGYTF. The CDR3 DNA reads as TGTGCCAGCAGTTTATCAGGACAGGGTAAAGGCTACACCTTC.

CDR3 region: CASSYQRGHSYEQYF. CDR3 sequence (DNA): TGTGCCAGCAGTTACCAGCGGGGACACTCCTACGAGCAGTACTTC. The chain recombines TRBV6-5 with TRBJ2-7; the D gene is possibly TRBD2 (7 bases). The germline CDR1 and CDR2 sequences are MNHEY and SVGAGI. Deletions cut 2 bases from V and 0 bases from J, with 11 bases between. The length of the CDR3 is 15 residues.

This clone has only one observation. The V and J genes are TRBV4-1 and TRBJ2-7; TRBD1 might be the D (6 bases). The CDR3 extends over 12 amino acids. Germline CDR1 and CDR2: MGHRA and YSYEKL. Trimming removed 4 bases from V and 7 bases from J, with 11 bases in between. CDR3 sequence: CASSPRGGEQYF. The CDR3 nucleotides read TGCGCCAGCAGCCCCAGAGGGGGAGAGCAGTACTTC.

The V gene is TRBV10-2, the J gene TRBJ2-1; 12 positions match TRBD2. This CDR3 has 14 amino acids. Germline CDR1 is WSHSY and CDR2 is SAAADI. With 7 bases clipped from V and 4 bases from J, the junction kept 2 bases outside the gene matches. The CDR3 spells CASTLAGGYNEQFF. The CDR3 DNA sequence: TGCGCCAGCACCCTAGCGGGAGGGTACAATGAGCAGTTCTTC.